The sequence of this T cell receptor beta chain was determined in a study of blood T cell repertoires in COVID-19. In the study overall: T cells, B-cell-depleted T cells, or PBMCs supplied cDNA or gDNA.

Trimming shortened V by 7 bases and J by 9 bases, and 13 bases separated the two germline ends. The CDR3 runs to 13 residues. CDR1 and CDR2 from the germline V gene are SNHLY and FYNNEI. Here immunoSEQ multiplex PCR was the method, and the copy in TCRdb shows in-frame clones only, minus some. Of about 210,000 clones in the sample, roughly 88% are singletons; the top ten hold around 1.4%. This receptor was identified in a man younger than 35 with active or convalescent COVID-19. Source material: peripheral blood. This chain joins TRBV2 and TRBJ1-6; D is perhaps TRBD1 (5 bases). The CDR3 is CASNRDYGSPLHF. As DNA, the CDR3 is TGTGCCAGCAACCGGGACTACGGTTCACCCCTCCACTTT.